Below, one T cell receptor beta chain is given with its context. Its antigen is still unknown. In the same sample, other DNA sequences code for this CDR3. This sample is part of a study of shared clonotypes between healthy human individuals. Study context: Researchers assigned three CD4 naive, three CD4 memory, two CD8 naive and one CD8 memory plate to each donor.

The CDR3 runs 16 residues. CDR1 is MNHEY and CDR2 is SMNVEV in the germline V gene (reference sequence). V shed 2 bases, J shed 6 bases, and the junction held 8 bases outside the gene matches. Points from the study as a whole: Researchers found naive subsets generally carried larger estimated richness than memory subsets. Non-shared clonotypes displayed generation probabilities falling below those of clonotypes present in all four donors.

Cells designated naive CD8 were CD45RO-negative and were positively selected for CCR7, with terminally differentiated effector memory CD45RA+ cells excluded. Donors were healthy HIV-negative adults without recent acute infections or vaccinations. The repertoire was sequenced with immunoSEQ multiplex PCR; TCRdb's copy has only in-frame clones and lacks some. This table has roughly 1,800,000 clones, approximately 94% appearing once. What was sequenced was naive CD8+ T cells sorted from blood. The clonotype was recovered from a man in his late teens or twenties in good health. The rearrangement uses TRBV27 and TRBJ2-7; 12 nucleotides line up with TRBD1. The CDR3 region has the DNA TGTGCCAGCAGTTTAACCCTGGGACAGGGGGCCGCCGAGCAGTACTTC. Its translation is CASSLTLGQGAAEQYF.